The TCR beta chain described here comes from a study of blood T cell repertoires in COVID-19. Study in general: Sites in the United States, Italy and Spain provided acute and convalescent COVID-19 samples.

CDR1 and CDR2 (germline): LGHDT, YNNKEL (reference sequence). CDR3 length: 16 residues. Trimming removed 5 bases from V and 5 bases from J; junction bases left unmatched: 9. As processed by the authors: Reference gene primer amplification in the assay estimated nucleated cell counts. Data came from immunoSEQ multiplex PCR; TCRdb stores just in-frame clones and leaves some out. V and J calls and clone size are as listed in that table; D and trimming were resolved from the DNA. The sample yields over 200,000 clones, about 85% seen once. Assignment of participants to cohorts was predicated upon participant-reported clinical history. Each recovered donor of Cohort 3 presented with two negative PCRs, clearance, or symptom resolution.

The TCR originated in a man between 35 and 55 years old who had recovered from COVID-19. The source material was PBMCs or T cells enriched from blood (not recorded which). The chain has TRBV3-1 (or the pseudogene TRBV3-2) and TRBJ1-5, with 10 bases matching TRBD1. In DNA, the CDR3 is TGTGCCAGCAGCGCAACGACAGGGGGCGTGCATCAGCCCCAGCATTTT. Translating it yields CASSATTGGVHQPQHF.